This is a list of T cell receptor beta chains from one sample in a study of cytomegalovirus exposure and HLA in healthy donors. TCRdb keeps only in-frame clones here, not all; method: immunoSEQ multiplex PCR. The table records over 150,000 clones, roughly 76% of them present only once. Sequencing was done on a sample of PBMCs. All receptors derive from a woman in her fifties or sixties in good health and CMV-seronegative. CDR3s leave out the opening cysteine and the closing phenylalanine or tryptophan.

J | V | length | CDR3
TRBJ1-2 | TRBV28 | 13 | ASRGQDTINYGYT
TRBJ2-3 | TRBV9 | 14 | ASSVESSGRLDTQY
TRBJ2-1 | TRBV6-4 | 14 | ASSQTTSLAYNEQF
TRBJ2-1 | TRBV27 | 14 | ASRPTSGSSYNEQF
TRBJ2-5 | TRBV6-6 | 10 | ASSYSRETQY
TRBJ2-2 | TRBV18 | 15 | ASSPPRTGENTGELF
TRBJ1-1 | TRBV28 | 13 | ASSSHSGGNTEAF
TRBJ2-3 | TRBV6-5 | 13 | ASSRTTSSTDTQY
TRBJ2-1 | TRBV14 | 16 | ASSFRTSGSGKFNEQF
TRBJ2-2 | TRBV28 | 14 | ASRSGTSGRIGELF
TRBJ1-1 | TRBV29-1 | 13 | SVVPGGVLNTEAF
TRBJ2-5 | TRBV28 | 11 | ASSFGGQETQY
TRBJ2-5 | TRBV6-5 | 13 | ASRSGRAHKETQY
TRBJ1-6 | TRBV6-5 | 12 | ASSYTPGDSPLH
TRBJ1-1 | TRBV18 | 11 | ASSPVDRDGAF
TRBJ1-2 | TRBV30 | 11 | AWSVFGFGGYT
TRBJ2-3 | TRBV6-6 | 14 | ASRRWTVPSTDTQY
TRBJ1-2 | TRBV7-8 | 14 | ASSLEGQGNNYGYT
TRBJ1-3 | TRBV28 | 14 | ASSSHQGASGNTIY
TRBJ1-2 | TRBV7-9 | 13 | ASSFSPTENYGYT
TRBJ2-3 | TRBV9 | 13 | ASSAGTGTTDTQY
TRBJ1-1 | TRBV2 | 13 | ASSLTDIMNTEAF
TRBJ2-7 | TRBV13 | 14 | ASSSLRTGRPYEQY
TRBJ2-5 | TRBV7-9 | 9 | SSSLRETQY
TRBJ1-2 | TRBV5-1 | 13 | ASSRTGASDYGYT
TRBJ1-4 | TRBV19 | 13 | ASSTYRGENEKLF
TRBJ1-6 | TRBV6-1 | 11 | ASRQADNSPLH
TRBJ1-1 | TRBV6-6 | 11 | ASSKQANTEAF
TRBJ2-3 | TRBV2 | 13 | ASSERSSTTDTQY
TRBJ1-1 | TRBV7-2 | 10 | ASSLRTAQAF
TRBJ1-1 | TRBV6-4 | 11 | ASRAGTYTEAF
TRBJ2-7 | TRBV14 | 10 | ASSQGRDEQY
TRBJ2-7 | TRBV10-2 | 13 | ASSEAGTSSYEQY
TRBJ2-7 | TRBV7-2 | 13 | ASSPRTGSPYEQY
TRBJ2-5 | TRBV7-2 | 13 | ASRLGSGGEETQY
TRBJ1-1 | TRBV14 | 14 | ASSQESVQGGTEAF
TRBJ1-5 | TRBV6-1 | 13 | ASSDRIRSNQPQH
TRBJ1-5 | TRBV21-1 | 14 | ASSKNTACGHQPQH
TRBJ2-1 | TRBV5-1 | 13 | ASSLGGQGSNEQF
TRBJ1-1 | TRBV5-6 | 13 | ASSKGVRVPREAF
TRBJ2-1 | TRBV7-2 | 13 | ASSLPSGTGAEQF
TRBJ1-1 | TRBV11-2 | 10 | ASSTIRDRAF
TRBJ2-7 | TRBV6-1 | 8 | ASSDFEQY
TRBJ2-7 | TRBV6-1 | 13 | ASTTRVAGDYEQY
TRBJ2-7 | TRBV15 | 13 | ATSRVPTGAYEQY
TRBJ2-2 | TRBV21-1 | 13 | ASSKDRVNTGELF
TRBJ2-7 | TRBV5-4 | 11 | ASSSGLAYEQY
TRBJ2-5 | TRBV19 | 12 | ASSRTEAPETQY
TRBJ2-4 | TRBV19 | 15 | ASSIVRTSEGENIQY
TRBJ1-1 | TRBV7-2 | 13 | ASSLEPRANTEAF
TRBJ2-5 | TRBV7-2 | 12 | ASSPTGDKETQY
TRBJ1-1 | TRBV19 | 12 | ASSIRSGGTEAF
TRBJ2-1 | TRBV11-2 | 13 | ASSLAGTSRDEQF
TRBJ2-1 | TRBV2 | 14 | ASSDSGGGSYNEQF
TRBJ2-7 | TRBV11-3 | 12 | ASSPGTGIHEQY
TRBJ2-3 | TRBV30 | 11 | AWSRGGADTQY